These 28 T cell receptor beta chains were all obtained from the same sample, sequenced in a study of control samples from healthy donors and cancer patients. TCRdb's table, derived via immunoSEQ multiplex PCR, lists solely in-frame clones and lacks some. Of roughly 100,000 clones in the sample, roughly 92% were seen once. Sequenced: blood. The source of these receptors is a human donor in good health. The donor label of this sample is uncertain.

V gene TRBV27 combines with J gene TRBJ1-5; D is unclear. Trimming removed 5 bases from V and 6 bases from J, with 8 bases in between. This CDR3 spans 12 amino acids. Per the germline V gene, CDR1 is MNHEY and CDR2 is SMNVEV (reference sequence). CDR3 DNA sequence: TGTGCCAGCAGTCCACTTGGTCAGCCCCAGCATTTT. It encodes CASSPLGQPQHF.

The chain links TRBV28 to TRBJ2-1; no firm D call. V was trimmed by 6 bases and J by 8 bases, leaving 11 bases between them. This CDR3 comprises 12 residues. CDR1 MDHEN and CDR2 SYDVKM come from the germline V gene. CDR3 in amino acids: CASRLQSYEQFF. CDR3 in DNA: TGTGCCAGCAGACTCCAGAGCTATGAGCAGTTCTTC.

CDR3 amino acids: CASRIRIRDINSPLHF. For the CDR3, the DNA is TGTGCCAGCCGAATCCGGATCCGGGACATAAATTCACCCCTCCACTTT. The chain couples TRBV2 to TRBJ1-6; possible D gene TRBD1, 6 bases. CDR1 and CDR2 from the germline V gene are SNHLY and FYNNEI. With 8 bases removed from V and 7 bases from J, the gap between germline ends came to 21 bases. The CDR3 runs 16 residues. The full variable domain, with the rest looked up from reference TRBV2 and TRBJ1-6, is EPEVTQTPSHQVTQMGQEVILRCVPISNHLYFYWYRQILGQKVEFLVSFYNNEISEKSEIFDDQFSVERPDGSNFTLKIRSTKLEDSAMYFCASRIRIRDINSPLHFGNGTRLTVT.

The J gene is TRBJ1-1, the V gene TRBV3-1 (or the pseudogene TRBV3-2), with D possibly matching TRBD1 (6 bases). Germline-derived CDR1 and CDR2 are LGHDT and YNNKEL (reference sequence). Trimming stripped 4 bases from V and 1 base from J, with 13 bases between. The CDR3 extends over 15 amino acids. The CDR3 nucleotides are TGTGCCAGCAGCCGCCTCAGGGGCCCGAACACTGAAGCTTTCTTT. Translated, it gives CASSRLRGPNTEAFF.

This clone was counted only a few times. J is TRBJ2-1 and V is TRBV2; D may be TRBD2 (7 bases). CDR3 size: 15 residues. Germline loops: CDR1 SNHLY, CDR2 FYNNEI. Trimming pared 7 bases from V and 8 bases from J, leaving 21 bases between. The DNA of the CDR3 is TGTGCCAGCATTACCATGAGGGGGGGAGACGATGAGCAGTTCTTC. Translated: CASITMRGGDDEQFF.

The rearrangement joins TRBV5-6 to TRBJ2-7; TRBD2 might be the D (7 bases). The CDR3 has 15 amino acids. Germline assignment: CDR1 SGHDT and CDR2 YYEEEE. The V end lost 1 base, the J end lost 7 bases, and 18 bases lay between the germline ends. DNA of the CDR3: TGTGCCAGCAGCTTGAGTAGGGGGGGGGTAAGTGAGCAGTACTTC. This sequence encodes CASSLSRGGVSEQYF.

The rearrangement links TRBV29-1 to TRBJ2-3, with 13 bases aligning to TRBD2. The germline gives CDR1 SQVTM, CDR2 ANQGSEA. With 2 bases clipped from V and 6 bases from J, the junction kept 11 bases outside the gene matches. CDR3 length: 17 residues. For the CDR3, the DNA is TGCAGCGTTGAACATCGGACTAGCGGGGGCCCCTTGGATACGCAGTATTTT. It is translated as CSVEHRTSGGPLDTQYF.

The V and J genes are TRBV6-6 and TRBJ2-2, with 9 bases lining up with TRBD1. Germline V lookup: CDR1 MNHNY, CDR2 SVGAGI (reference sequence). The trim removed 5 bases at V and 2 bases at J, leaving 9 bases unmatched. There are 17 residues in the CDR3. CDR3 DNA: TGTGCCAGCAGTCCAACAGGGGGCCCTACTAACACCGGGGAGCTGTTTTTT. Translation: CASSPTGGPTNTGELFF.

This rearrangement joins TRBV5-6 to TRBJ2-4, with D perhaps TRBD2 (5 bases). CDR1 is SGHDT and CDR2 is YYEEEE in the germline V gene. The length of the CDR3 is 17 residues. V was clipped by 1 base and J by 0 bases, with 14 bases between them. Here the CDR3 DNA reads TGTGCCAGCAGCTTGTTCGGGGAGACCCTAGCCAAAAACATTCAGTACTTC. It is translated as CASSLFGETLAKNIQYF.

J is TRBJ1-3 and V is TRBV4-2; D possibly corresponds to TRBD1 (6 bases). V lost 4 bases and J 3 bases, leaving 22 bases between the germline ends. Germline V gives CDR1 LGHNA, CDR2 YNFKEQ. The CDR3 sequence is 18 residues long. CDR3 DNA: TGTGCCAGCAGCCCTAAATCCTGGGACAACCAACATGGAAACACCATATATTTT. Protein product: CASSPKSWDNQHGNTIYF.

V usage is TRBV5-8 and J usage is TRBJ1-6, with no clear D. The CDR3 has 13 residues. The V gene's germline CDR1 is SGHTS and CDR2 YDEGEE. The V end was cut by 0 bases, the J end by 9 bases, with 7 bases between. CDR3 loop: CASSLDYSSPLHF. The CDR3 coding sequence is TGTGCCAGCAGCTTGGACTACAGTTCACCCCTCCACTTT.

The chain links TRBV6-5 to TRBJ1-5, with 8 bases identical to TRBD1. The CDR3 totals 14 residues. Germline values: CDR1 MNHEY, CDR2 SVGAGI. Losses at the gene ends were 5 bases for V and 5 bases for J; bases not matched to a gene: 5. This CDR3 reads CASSPDRGDQPQHF. The CDR3 DNA reads as TGTGCCAGCAGTCCCGACAGGGGAGATCAGCCCCAGCATTTT.

The genes are TRBV19 and TRBJ2-5; D gene uncertain. V was trimmed by 3 bases and J by 4 bases, leaving 12 bases between them. The germline CDR1 and CDR2 sequences are LNHDA and SQIVND (reference sequence). The length of the CDR3 is 14 residues. The CDR3 reads CASSIGMDGETQYF. In DNA, the CDR3 is TGTGCCAGTAGTATTGGAATGGACGGAGAGACCCAGTACTTC.

DNA of the CDR3: TGTGCCAGCAGTAGCAGGGTAGGTGAGCAGTTCTTC. The encoded protein is CASSSRVGEQFF. This sequence joins TRBV12-3 or TRBV12-4 and TRBJ2-1, with D possibly TRBD1 on 5 matching bases. The CDR3 covers 12 residues. Trimming removed 5 bases at V and 9 bases at J, with 11 bases between.

V gene TRBV28 combines with J gene TRBJ1-2; D unclear. Germline CDR1 and CDR2: MDHEN and SYDVKM. This CDR3 region has 12 residues. The V end was cut by 5 bases, the J end by 4 bases, with 8 bases between. The CDR3 nucleotides read TGTGCCAGCAGTGAGCCATCCTATGGCTACACCTTC. As protein: CASSEPSYGYTF.

This chain uses TRBV13 with TRBJ2-3, with D maybe TRBD2 (6 bases). Germline loops: CDR1 PRHDT, CDR2 FYEKMQ (reference sequence). V was trimmed by 2 bases and J by 0 bases, leaving 18 bases between them. The CDR3 runs 18 residues. CDR3: CASSLRGELPSSTDTQYF. CDR3 sequence (DNA): TGTGCCAGCAGCTTACGCGGGGAGCTACCCTCTAGCACAGATACGCAGTATTTT.

V gene TRBV24-1 combines with J gene TRBJ2-1; TRBD1 matches at 11 bases. The junction had 6 bases not matched to a gene; V was cut back by 4 bases and J by 8 bases. CDR3 length equals 15 residues. The V gene's germline CDR1 is KGHDR and CDR2 SFDVKD. The CDR3 region is CATSDGTGGRHEQFF. The CDR3 DNA sequence: TGTGCCACCAGTGACGGGACAGGGGGTCGACATGAGCAGTTCTTC.

The chain recombines TRBV5-8 with TRBJ2-5; no definite D call. Germline CDR1 is SGHTS and CDR2 is YDEGEE. V lost 1 base to trimming and J lost 3 bases, with 22 bases between them. The CDR3 runs to 18 residues. CDR3 in amino acids: CASSLPRRVLTNKETQYF. CDR3 nucleotides: TGTGCCAGCAGCTTGCCCCGTAGGGTGCTAACCAACAAAGAGACCCAGTACTTC.

This chain connects TRBV7-9 to TRBJ2-1; D perhaps matches TRBD2 (6 bases). The V gene's germline CDR1 is SEHNR and CDR2 FQNEAQ (reference sequence). The germline V and J ends were trimmed by 5 bases and 10 bases, with 15 bases remaining between them. The CDR3 consists of 13 residues. This CDR3 is CASSHTTGVEQFF. For the CDR3, the DNA is TGTGCCAGCAGCCACACGACGGGGGTCGAGCAGTTCTTC.

This clone has a single count. DNA for the CDR3: TGCAGTGCCATACAGGGTATCGGCTACACCTTC. This codes for CSAIQGIGYTF. The rearrangement joins TRBV20-1 to TRBJ1-2, with a possible D match to TRBD1 (6 bases). Germline values: CDR1 DFQATT, CDR2 SNEGSKA (reference sequence). V lost 6 bases to trimming and J lost 8 bases, with 13 bases between them. The length of the CDR3 is 11 residues.

The gene calls are TRBV5-1 and TRBJ2-3, with D possibly being TRBD2 (6 bases). The CDR3 runs to 15 residues. Germline-derived CDR1 and CDR2 are SGHRS and YFSETQ. V was cut by 1 base and J by 4 bases, with 13 bases left in between. The chain's CDR3 is CASSLNSGPADTQYF. CDR3 sequence (DNA): TGCGCCAGCAGCTTGAACAGCGGGCCCGCAGATACGCAGTATTTT.

V usage is TRBV9 and J usage is TRBJ1-4; the D gene is possibly TRBD1 (6 bases). The CDR3 extends over 14 amino acids. Germline values: CDR1 SGDLS, CDR2 YYNGEE. Trimming took off 3 bases at V and 7 bases at J, with 13 bases between the two ends. The CDR3 nucleotides are TGTGCCAGCAGCGGGCAGGGGTTGGGTGAAAAACTGTTTTTT. Its translation is CASSGQGLGEKLFF.

V usage is TRBV7-2 and J usage is TRBJ1-6, with 10 bases fitting TRBD1. CDR3 size: 18 residues. Trimming at V came to 5 bases and at J to 1 base, leaving 8 bases not matched to a gene. Germline-derived CDR1 and CDR2 are SGHTA and FQGNSA. The CDR3 loop reads CASSPGQGGISYNSPLHF. The CDR3 bases are TGTGCCAGCAGCCCAGGACAGGGGGGAATTTCCTATAATTCACCCCTCCACTTT.

This chain links TRBV6-5 with TRBJ2-7; 12 nucleotides agree with TRBD1. This CDR3 is 15 amino acids long. V lost 6 bases to trimming and J lost 7 bases; unmatched junction nucleotides: 10. The germline V gene encodes CDR1 MNHEY and CDR2 SVGAGI. CDR3 coding DNA: TGTGCCAGCAGAACCCGGGACAGGGGGCTCGAGGAGCAGTACTTC. Amino acid sequence: CASRTRDRGLEEQYF.

The rearrangement uses TRBV18 and TRBJ2-2, with D tentatively TRBD2 (7 bases). This CDR3 spans 15 amino acids. Trimming removed 4 bases at V and 10 bases at J, with 19 bases between. From germline, CDR1 is KGHSH and CDR2 LQKENI. The CDR3 sequence is CASSLSPPAGAELFF. The CDR3 nucleotides are TGTGCCAGCTCACTTTCCCCACCGGCGGGGGCGGAGCTGTTTTTT.

This clone was counted once. The CDR3 DNA is TGTGCCATCAACGGTCCCGAGGAGTTATACGAGCAGTACGTC. It translates to CAINGPEELYEQYV. The V gene is TRBV10-3, the J gene TRBJ2-7; D unresolved. V dropped 7 bases and J dropped 4 bases, with 17 bases sitting between them. The CDR3 spans 14 residues. Germline lookup yields CDR1 ENHRY and CDR2 SYGVKD.

The J gene is TRBJ2-1, the V gene TRBV11-3; D perhaps matches TRBD2 (5 bases). Germline V gene sequence: CDR1 SGHNT, CDR2 YENEEA. The CDR3 runs to 15 residues. V dropped 5 bases and J dropped 0 bases, with 11 bases sitting between them. The CDR3 here is CASSPGDNSYNEQFF. For the CDR3, the DNA is TGTGCCAGCAGCCCCGGGGATAACTCCTACAATGAGCAGTTCTTC.

V and J are TRBV29-1 and TRBJ2-3, with 7 bases matching TRBD1. Looked up from germline, CDR1 is SQVTM and CDR2 is ANQGSEA. The CDR3 is 15 residues long. J gave up 0 bases and V 5 bases, and 8 bases lay outside the gene matches. The CDR3: CSVSAAGGSTDTQYF. The CDR3 DNA sequence: TGCAGCGTTTCCGCAGCAGGGGGTAGCACAGATACGCAGTATTTT.